The 9 T cell receptor beta chains presented below share a single source sample, sequenced in a study of cytomegalovirus exposure and HLA in healthy donors (dated by TCRdb to 2016 to 2017). Libraries were prepared through the immunoSEQ multiplex PCR assay. For the multiplex PCR, a mixture combining 60 forward primers for TCR Vbeta segments and 13 reverse primers for TCR Jbeta segments was used. TCRdb carries this immuneACCESS record with in-frame sequences only. Its versions omit some clonotypes, under half of them owing to an unresolved V gene in the studies checked, with the rest unexplained. The sample includes around 150,000 clones, with over 60% observed a single time. Together, the top ten hold roughly 3% of the sample. Sequences were obtained from PBMCs. The receptors originated from a woman aged 35 to 49 in good health and CMV-seronegative.

V usage is TRBV6-5 and J usage is TRBJ1-1; 9 bases fit TRBD1. The germline V gene encodes CDR1 MNHEY and CDR2 SVGAGI. This CDR3 has 13 residues. V was pared by 6 bases and J by 4 bases, with 3 bases of the junction left unmatched. CDR3 sequence reads: CASRDRGSTEAFF. CDR3 nucleotide sequence: TGTGCCAGCAGGGACAGGGGAAGCACTGAAGCTTTCTTT.

Written as DNA, the CDR3 is TGCGCCAGCAGCCAAGTTGGGCCGGGACAGGTAAACGAGCAGTACTTC. Translation: CASSQVGPGQVNEQYF. V is TRBV4-1 and J is TRBJ2-7; 8 bases match TRBD1. Trimming cost V 1 base and J 5 bases; bases outside gene matches: 10. The CDR3 is made up of 16 amino acids. Germline V gene data show CDR1 as MGHRA and CDR2 as YSYEKL.

V is TRBV19 and J is TRBJ2-3, with a weak D call TRBD2 (6 bases). V shed 6 bases and J shed 0 bases, with 16 bases lying between them. The CDR3 loop spans 16 amino acids. Germline V lookup: CDR1 LNHDA, CDR2 SQIVND (reference sequence). Here the CDR3 DNA reads TGTGCCAGTAGCAGGATAGGGACTTCAAGCACAGATACGCAGTATTTT. Protein product: CASSRIGTSSTDTQYF.

The chain is built from TRBV4-1 and TRBJ2-5; 8 bases are shared with TRBD2. CDR1 is MGHRA, CDR2 YSYEKL, per germline. Trimming took 0 bases from V and 5 from J; bases not matched to a gene: 17. The CDR3 contains 19 residues. CDR3 sequence: CASSQEPPSGRSPPETQYF. In nucleotides, the CDR3 is TGCGCCAGCAGCCAAGAGCCTCCTAGCGGGCGATCTCCTCCTGAGACCCAGTACTTC.

This chain uses TRBV27 with TRBJ1-6, with 7 bases lining up with TRBD1. The CDR3 has 16 residues. V shed 5 bases, J shed 7 bases, and the junction held 11 bases outside the gene matches. Germline-derived CDR1 and CDR2 are MNHEY and SMNVEV (reference sequence). CDR3 in amino acids: CASSAGTGQRNSPLHF. The CDR3 nucleotides read TGTGCCAGCAGTGCGGGGACGGGACAGCGAAATTCACCCCTCCACTTT.

Here the CDR3 reads CASSQARSRQETQYF. The CDR3 DNA reads TGTGCCAGCAGCCAGGCAAGGTCCCGTCAAGAGACCCAGTACTTC. The chain has TRBV7-9 and TRBJ2-5; D gene unclear. Germline assignment: CDR1 SEHNR and CDR2 FQNEAQ (reference sequence). V lost 5 bases, J lost 2 bases, and 15 bases lay in between. This CDR3 has 15 amino acids.

This rearrangement joins TRBV28 to TRBJ1-3; the D is unclear. Germline loops: CDR1 MDHEN, CDR2 SYDVKM. Deletions cut 7 bases from V and 0 bases from J, with 13 bases between. The CDR3 loop spans 15 amino acids. The CDR3, as DNA: TGTGCCAGCACGAGGCCGGCGAACTCTGGAAACACCATATATTTT. Its translation is CASTRPANSGNTIYF.

The chain carries TRBV6-1 and TRBJ2-1, with TRBD1 as a possible D gene (7 bases). The CDR3 spans 14 residues. Germline V gene sequence: CDR1 MNHNS, CDR2 SASEGT. Deletions cut 3 bases from V and 16 bases from J, with 22 bases between. This CDR3 reads CASSDSGRGTRGFF. Here the CDR3 DNA reads TGTGCCAGCAGTGATAGCGGCAGGGGGACGCGGGGTTTCTTC.

V usage is TRBV7-3 and J usage is TRBJ2-2; tentatively, D is TRBD2 (6 bases). V dropped 5 bases and J dropped 0 bases, with 13 bases sitting between them. CDR3 size: 16 residues. Germline CDR1 and CDR2: SGHTA and FQGTGA. CDR3 DNA sequence: TGTGCCAGCAGCCCCCGGGCGGGGACGAACACCGGGGAGCTGTTTTTT. Protein: CASSPRAGTNTGELFF.